The 23 T cell receptor beta chains in this list originate from one sample, sequenced in a study of cytomegalovirus exposure and HLA in healthy donors (TCRdb year 2017). Receptor libraries were prepared by the immunoSEQ multiplex PCR assay. The table comes from immuneACCESS by way of TCRdb, which keeps in-frame sequences with V and J called. Part of the clones is missing from these tables; in studies checked, under half for an unresolved V gene and the rest for unknown reasons. Here the sample has 110,000 or so clones; 70% to 90% occur a single time. Of the sample, about 4.4% is held by the ten largest clones. The sample taken for sequencing was PBMCs. The source of these receptors is a man between 18 and 29 years old in good health and CMV-seropositive.

This chain joins TRBV7-9 and TRBJ2-7; the D gene is possibly TRBD1 (6 bases). Germline V lookup: CDR1 SEHNR, CDR2 FQNEAQ (reference sequence). Deletions cut 4 bases from V and 1 base from J, with 8 bases between. The CDR3 length is 13 residues. CDR3 loop: CASSSGQSYEQYF. The CDR3 bases are TGTGCCAGCAGCTCCGGACAGTCCTACGAGCAGTACTTC.

V and J are TRBV10-2 and TRBJ2-1; 9 positions match TRBD2. Germline loops: CDR1 WSHSY, CDR2 SAAADI. With V trimmed by 2 bases and J by 5 bases, 4 bases remained unmatched. The CDR3 loop spans 15 amino acids. Written as DNA, the CDR3 is TGCGCCAGCAGTGAGAGCGGGGGGAACCACAATGAGCAGTTCTTC. It translates to CASSESGGNHNEQFF.

The V call is TRBV7-8, the J call TRBJ1-1; tentative D call: TRBD1 (5 bases). The V and J ends lost 4 bases and 11 bases respectively, with 14 bases between them. The CDR3 covers 12 residues. The germline gives CDR1 SGHVS, CDR2 FQNEAQ. CDR3 in amino acids: CASSSTVGSAFF. In DNA, the CDR3 is TGTGCCAGCAGCTCGACAGTTGGATCGGCTTTCTTT.

This sequence joins TRBV28 and TRBJ2-7; TRBD2 is a possible D gene (5 bases). V gave up 6 bases and J gave up 2 bases, with 14 bases separating them. The CDR3 has 14 residues. Germline V gives CDR1 MDHEN, CDR2 SYDVKM. This CDR3 is CASSLGVFPYEQYF. The CDR3 DNA is TGTGCCAGCAGCCTCGGGGTATTCCCCTACGAGCAGTACTTC.

V usage is TRBV9 and J usage is TRBJ1-4; TRBD1 might be the D (5 bases). This CDR3 has 14 residues. CDR1 is SGDLS and CDR2 is YYNGEE in the germline V gene. The ends were cut back, 5 bases at V and 2 bases at J, with 10 bases in the middle. The CDR3 DNA follows: TGTGCCAGCAGTTTAGGGGTTACTAATGAAAAACTGTTTTTT. Its protein is CASSLGVTNEKLFF.

V gene TRBV28 combines with J gene TRBJ2-1; 9 bases match TRBD2. This CDR3 has 16 residues. Germline values: CDR1 MDHEN, CDR2 SYDVKM. With V trimmed by 8 bases and J by 0 bases, 8 bases remained unmatched. Here the CDR3 DNA reads TGTGCCAGCTTAACTAGCGGGCCCCGCTCCTACAATGAGCAGTTCTTC. Translating gives CASLTSGPRSYNEQFF.

This clone was seen more than once but under ten times. The chain has TRBV2 and TRBJ1-1; no reliable D call. Germline V lookup: CDR1 SNHLY, CDR2 FYNNEI. Trimming took off 8 bases at V and 1 base at J, with 11 bases between the two ends. This CDR3 has 13 residues. The DNA of the CDR3 is TGTGCCAGCTCCGGAGAGGGGAACACTGAAGCTTTCTTT. This sequence encodes CASSGEGNTEAFF.

This clone was recorded once. The chain is built from TRBV7-2 and TRBJ2-1; 7 nucleotides align to TRBD2. Looked up from germline, CDR1 is SGHTA and CDR2 is FQGNSA. This CDR3 comprises 15 residues. V lost 5 bases, J lost 9 bases, and 13 bases stayed unmatched. CDR3 nucleotide sequence: TGTGCCAGCAGCGCTGGTTGGACTAGGAGGCCTGAGCAGTTCTTC. It translates to CASSAGWTRRPEQFF.

Here the CDR3 reads CASTVPSGGFYNEQFF. DNA for the CDR3: TGTGCCAGCACCGTCCCCAGCGGGGGATTCTACAATGAGCAGTTCTTC. J is TRBJ2-1 and V is TRBV21-1; the table's D call TRBD2 went unverified against the DNA. TRBV21-1 is a recognized pseudogene. This CDR3 region has 16 residues.

The chain recombines TRBV5-4 with TRBJ2-3; perhaps TRBD1 as D (7 bases). The CDR3 has 15 residues. Germline lookup yields CDR1 SGHNT and CDR2 YYREEE (reference sequence). Trimming stripped 1 base from V and 2 bases from J, with 11 bases between. The chain's CDR3 is CASSLQGGVTDTQYF. The CDR3 DNA is TGTGCCAGCAGCTTGCAGGGGGGCGTCACAGATACGCAGTATTTT. The full variable domain, its missing parts supplied by reference TRBV5-4 and TRBJ2-3, is ETGVTQSPTHLIKTRGQQVTLRCSSQSGHNTVSWYQQALGQGPQFIFQYYREEENGRGNFPPRFSGLQFPNYSSELNVNALELDDSALYLCASSLQGGVTDTQYFGPGTRLTVL.

This chain links TRBV10-3 with TRBJ2-7; possibly TRBD1 for D (6 bases). Per the germline V gene, CDR1 is ENHRY and CDR2 is SYGVKD. V was trimmed by 4 bases and J by 3 bases, leaving 13 bases between them. The length of the CDR3 is 14 residues. CDR3 sequence: CAISGTEVGYEQYF. The CDR3, as DNA: TGTGCCATCAGTGGGACAGAGGTAGGCTACGAGCAGTACTTC.

The V and J genes are TRBV5-6 and TRBJ2-5; a weak D match, TRBD1 (6 bases). Germline-derived CDR1 and CDR2 are SGHDT and YYEEEE. Trimming removed 1 base at V and 3 bases at J, with 19 bases between. CDR3 length: 17 amino acids. CDR3 amino acids: CASSLFRGAVGEETQYF. In nucleotides, the CDR3 is TGTGCCAGCAGCTTGTTCAGGGGTGCCGTCGGGGAAGAGACCCAGTACTTC.

The chain employs TRBV4-2 and TRBJ2-5; TRBD2 matches 16 bases. The CDR3 contains 16 residues. Germline V gene sequence: CDR1 LGHNA, CDR2 YNFKEQ. Trimming at V came to 4 bases and at J to 3 bases, leaving 2 bases not matched to a gene. The CDR3 is CASSLGTSGGEETQYF. The CDR3, as DNA: TGTGCCAGCAGCCTTGGGACTAGCGGGGGGGAAGAGACCCAGTACTTC.

The chain recombines TRBV27 with TRBJ2-1; a weak D match, TRBD1 (5 bases). V lost 5 bases and J lost 7, with 9 bases in between. Germline-derived CDR1 and CDR2 are MNHEY and SMNVEV (reference sequence). The CDR3 is 12 residues long. DNA of the CDR3: TGTGCCAGCAGTATAAAGGGGAATGAGCAGTTCTTC. Residues: CASSIKGNEQFF.

Concerning this clone itself: This same CDR3 is encoded by further DNA sequences in the sample. The chain links TRBV6-5 to TRBJ1-2; the D is unclear. Germline V lookup: CDR1 MNHEY, CDR2 SVGAGI. Trimming cost V 2 bases and J 0 bases, with 7 bases left between them. The CDR3 totals 14 residues. DNA of the CDR3: TGTGCCAGCAGTTACGGCGGCCCTAACTATGGCTACACCTTC. Translated, it gives CASSYGGPNYGYTF.

V gene TRBV5-1 combines with J gene TRBJ2-2; D remains unclear. V lost 0 bases, J lost 2 bases, and 8 bases lay in between. The CDR3 loop spans 15 amino acids. Looked up from germline, CDR1 is SGHRS and CDR2 is YFSETQ. CDR3 sequence (DNA): TGCGCCAGCAGCTTGGCCGACAAAAACACCGGGGAGCTGTTTTTT. Translating it yields CASSLADKNTGELFF.

The chain carries TRBV7-9 and TRBJ2-5; 11 bases agree with TRBD1. The CDR3 sequence is 15 residues long. CDR1 and CDR2 (germline): SEHNR, FQNEAQ (reference sequence). J lost 4 bases, V lost 4 bases, and 5 bases had no gene match. The CDR3 here is CASSSGTGGSETQYF. The CDR3 DNA reads as TGTGCCAGCAGCTCCGGGACAGGGGGATCAGAGACCCAGTACTTC.

The V and J genes are TRBV5-4 and TRBJ2-7; D might be TRBD1 (6 bases). This CDR3 is built from 13 residues. The V and J ends lost 3 bases and 7 bases respectively, with 14 bases between them. Germline CDR1 SGHNT, CDR2 YYREEE (reference sequence). The CDR3 region is CASSYTGTGEQYF. The CDR3 bases are TGTGCCAGCAGCTATACAGGGACGGGGGAGCAGTACTTC.

The CDR3 DNA is TGCGCCAGCAGTTCCTGGACTAGCGGCGAACCAACCTACGAGCAGTACTTC. Its translation: CASSSWTSGEPTYEQYF. The V call is TRBV10-2, the J call TRBJ2-7; TRBD2 agrees at 10 bases. Germline-derived CDR1 and CDR2 are WSHSY and SAAADI. V trimming: 5 bases; J trimming: 2 bases; junction bases outside the gene matches: 12. This CDR3 has 17 residues.

V and J are TRBV11-3 and TRBJ2-5; tentatively, D is TRBD2 (5 bases). Between the trimmed V and J ends, which lost 5 bases and 5 bases, there was a span of 9 bases. Germline lookup yields CDR1 SGHNT and CDR2 YENEEA. The CDR3 is 12 residues long. The CDR3 is CASSRGGETQYF. The CDR3 bases are TGTGCCAGCAGCCGTGGCGGGGAGACCCAGTACTTC.

This chain links TRBV11-2 with TRBJ2-7, with 8 bases lining up with TRBD1. The CDR3 length is 15 residues. Germline CDR1 SGHAT, CDR2 FQNNGV. J was trimmed by 1 base and V by 4 bases; bases with no gene match: 6. The CDR3 reads CASSSHRGKSYEQYF. CDR3 in DNA: TGTGCCAGCAGCTCGCACAGGGGGAAATCCTACGAGCAGTACTTC.

The V and J genes are TRBV7-9 and TRBJ2-3, with D possibly TRBD1 on 6 matching bases. The V gene lost 6 bases and the J gene lost 3 bases, with 13 bases spanning the gap. Germline CDR1 and CDR2: SEHNR and FQNEAQ (reference sequence). There are 14 residues in the CDR3. CDR3 sequence (DNA): TGTGCCAGCAGACACAAGCAGGGGACAGATACGCAGTATTTT. Amino acids: CASRHKQGTDTQYF.

The V and J genes are TRBV4-3 and TRBJ1-2; D gene unclear. V dropped 0 bases and J dropped 8 bases, with 16 bases sitting between them. The CDR3 contains 15 residues. CDR1 LGHNA and CDR2 YSLEER come from the germline V gene. The CDR3 spells CASSQESRGIGGYTF. The CDR3 nucleotides read TGCGCCAGCAGCCAAGAATCCCGAGGGATTGGGGGCTACACCTTC.